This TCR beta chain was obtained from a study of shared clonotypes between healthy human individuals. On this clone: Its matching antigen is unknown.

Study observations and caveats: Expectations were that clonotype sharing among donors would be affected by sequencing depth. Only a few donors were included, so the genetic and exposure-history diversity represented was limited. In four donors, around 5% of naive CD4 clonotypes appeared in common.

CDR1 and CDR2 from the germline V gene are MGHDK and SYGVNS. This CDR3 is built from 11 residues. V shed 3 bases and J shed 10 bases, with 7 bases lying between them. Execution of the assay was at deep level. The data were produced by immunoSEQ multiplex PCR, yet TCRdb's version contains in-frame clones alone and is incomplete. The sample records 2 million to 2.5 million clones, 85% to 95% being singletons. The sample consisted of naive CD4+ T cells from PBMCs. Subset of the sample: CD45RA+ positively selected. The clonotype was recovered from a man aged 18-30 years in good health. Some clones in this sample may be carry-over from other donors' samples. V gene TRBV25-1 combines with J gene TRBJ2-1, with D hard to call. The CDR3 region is CASSDWEEQFF. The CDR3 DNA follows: TGTGCCAGCAGTGACTGGGAAGAGCAGTTCTTC.